The source of this T cell receptor (beta chain) is a study of shared clonotypes between healthy human individuals (dated by TCRdb to 2020 to 2021). Turning to the overall study: The cohort included a few men and two women between 18 and 49 years of age. Per donor, three plates each were used for CD4 naive and CD4 memory, two for CD8 naive, and one for CD8 memory. To estimate repertoire size and how much clonotype sharing occurs between individuals, the study deeply sequenced the blood TCR repertoires of about five healthy adults. Libraries were prepared and TCR repertoires were sequenced by different laboratories using diverse techniques, in order to increase sequencing depth and limit assay-specific biases. Per donor, leukapheresis produced somewhere between about 0.9 and 9.5 billion PBMCs. The paper as a whole reports these results and caveats: The small number of donors limited the genetic and exposure-history diversity represented. Only blood was sampled, and tissue TCR repertoires likely differ from those in blood. Pairwise subsampling led to the expectation that sequencing depth would affect the degree of clonotype sharing among donors. When a handful of donors were compared, the shared fraction of clonotypes was about 5% for naive CD4, over 3% for naive CD8, roughly 2.5% for memory CD4, and approximately 0.4% for memory CD8. Larger estimated clonotype richness was generally found for naive subsets than for memory subsets. Compared with non-shared clonotypes, the clonotypes found in all four sorted-subset donors had higher generation probabilities. Rarefaction of sorted-subset datasets indicated incomplete sequencing despite the large sequencing depth.

Using the deep immunoSEQ assay, TCR CDR3 regions were amplified from genomic DNA by multiplex PCR. Extracted genomic DNA from each cell subset was distributed evenly across all wells of several immunoSEQ 96-well plates, and each plate was treated as a replicate. For sorted subsets, around 200 ng genomic DNA, equal to 30,000 or so T cell genomes, was loaded into each replicate PCR. Purified libraries were quantified with a Qubit 3.0 fluorometer, sized on a Bioanalyzer 2100, and re-quantified with the KAPA Library Quantification kit. Every immunoSEQ 96-well plate was sequenced on a separate single-read 150-cycle Illumina NextSeq 550 flow cell. Per the authors' processing: Because the immunoSEQ output held only junctional sequences and lacked quality scores, the filtering could not match the filtering applied to full-length reads. To assign V/J genes and CDR3, sequences were annotated using PyIR, a Python wrapper for IgBLAST v1.9, with IMGT germline references. Reads were removed for weak V/J assignments (E-value above 1e-6), missing CDR3, stop codons, out-of-frame junctions, or ambiguous translated residues. V3J clonotypes were defined as sequences sharing the same inferred V gene, J gene, and CDR3 amino acid sequence. Percentage overlap between repertoires was calculated by dividing the number of shared unique clonotypes by the size of the smaller repertoire. RTK rarefaction, the Chao1 estimator, and Recon v2.1 estimates of unobserved clonotypes were used to assess repertoire richness. For all TCRbeta clonotypes obtained by the gDNA method from a handful of donors, generation probabilities were computed with OLGA. TCRdb holds this immuneACCESS table with in-frame rearrangements only. Some clones are missing; in checked studies, unresolved V genes explain under half, and the rest has no known cause. V and J calls plus clone size are reproduced from that table; the DNA served to infer D and trimming. The sample has 2,500,000 or so clones on record, over 85% of them singletons. The ten largest clones take up about 0.38% of the sample.

In regard to this clone: No antigen is known for it. The sample holds no much larger clone one base away, and base qualities are not on file.

Donors were healthy HIV-negative adults with no recently reported acute infections or vaccinations. Every donor was a Caucasian adult living in Nashville, Tennessee, USA. CD4+ T cells were enriched by magnetic negative selection; naive cells were then positively selected on CD45RA, and the negative fraction formed the memory subset. Blood was collected by leukapheresis, and PBMCs were isolated by Ficoll-Histopaque density gradient centrifugation and then cryopreserved in liquid nitrogen vapor phase. Analytical flow cytometry was used to check the purity and quantity of each magnetically sorted T cell population. Genomic DNA was isolated from each sorted fraction and quantified by UV absorbance on a Nanodrop 2000c. The CDR3 runs 16 amino acids, cysteine and phenylalanine included. The CDR3 DNA has 48 bases and is translated from base 1. At the junction V is shortened by 1 base and J by 4 bases, with 13 bases in between. The CDR1 and CDR2 encoded by the germline V gene are MGHDK and SYGVNS.

The V and J genes are TRBV25-1 and TRBJ1-4, with a tentative D gene TRBD1 over 6 matching bases. Sequencing was performed on naive CD4+ T cells from PBMCs. The sample's cell subset or site label, decoded: CD45RA+ positively selected. The origin of this receptor is a man aged 18-30 years in good health. Some clones in this sample may be carry-over from other donors' samples. In nucleotides, the sequence is TGTGCCAGCAGTGAATTGGGGGTCAGGGGTAATGAAAAACTGTTTTTT. Its product reads: CASSELGVRGNEKLFF.